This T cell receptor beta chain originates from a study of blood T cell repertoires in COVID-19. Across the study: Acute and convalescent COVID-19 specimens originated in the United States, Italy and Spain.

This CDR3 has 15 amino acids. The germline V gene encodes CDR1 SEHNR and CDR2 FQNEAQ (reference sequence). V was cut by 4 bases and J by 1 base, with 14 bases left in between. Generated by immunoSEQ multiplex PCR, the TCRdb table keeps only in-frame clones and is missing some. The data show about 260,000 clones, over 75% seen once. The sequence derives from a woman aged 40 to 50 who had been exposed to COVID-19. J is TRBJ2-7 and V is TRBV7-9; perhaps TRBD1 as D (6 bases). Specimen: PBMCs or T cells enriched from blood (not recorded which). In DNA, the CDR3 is TGTGCCAGCAGCTCCCCCGCCAGGGGATCCTACGAGCAGTACTTC. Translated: CASSSPARGSYEQYF.